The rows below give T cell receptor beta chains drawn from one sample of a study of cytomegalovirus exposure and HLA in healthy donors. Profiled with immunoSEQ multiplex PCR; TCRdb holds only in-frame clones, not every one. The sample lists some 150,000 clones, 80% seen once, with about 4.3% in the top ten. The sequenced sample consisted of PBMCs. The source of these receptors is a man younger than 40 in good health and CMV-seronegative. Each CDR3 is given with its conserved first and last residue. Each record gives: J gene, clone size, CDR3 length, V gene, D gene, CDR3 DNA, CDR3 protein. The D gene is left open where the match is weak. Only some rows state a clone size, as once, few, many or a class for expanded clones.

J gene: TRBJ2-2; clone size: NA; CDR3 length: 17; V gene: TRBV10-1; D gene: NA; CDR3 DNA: TGCGCCAGCAGTAGAGGTTCGGGACCGGGGGACACCGGGGAGCTGTTTTTT; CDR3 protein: CASSRGSGPGDTGELFF
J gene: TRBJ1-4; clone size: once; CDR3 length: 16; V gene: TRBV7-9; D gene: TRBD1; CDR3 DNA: TGTGCCAGCAGCTTGGGACAGGGAACAACTAATGAAAAACTGTTTTTT; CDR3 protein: CASSLGQGTTNEKLFF
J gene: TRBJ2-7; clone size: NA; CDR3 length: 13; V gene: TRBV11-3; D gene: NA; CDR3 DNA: TGTGCCAGCAGCGTCAGGGGTTCCTACGAGCAGTACTTC; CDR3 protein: CASSVRGSYEQYF
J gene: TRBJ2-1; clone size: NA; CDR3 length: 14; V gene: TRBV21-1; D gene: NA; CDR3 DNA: TGTGCCAGCAGCAATCCTAGCGGGAGAGAAGAGCAGTTCTTC; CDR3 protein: CASSNPSGREEQFF
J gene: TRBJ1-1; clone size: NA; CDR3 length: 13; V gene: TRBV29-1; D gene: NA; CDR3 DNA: TGCAGCGTATGGGCGGGGGGCGGTACTGAAGCTTTCTTT; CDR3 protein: CSVWAGGGTEAFF
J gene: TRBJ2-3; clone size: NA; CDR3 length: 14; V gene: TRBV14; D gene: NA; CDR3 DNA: TGTGCCAGCAGCCCTTCTCGAACCGGAGATACGCAGTATTTT; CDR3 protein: CASSPSRTGDTQYF
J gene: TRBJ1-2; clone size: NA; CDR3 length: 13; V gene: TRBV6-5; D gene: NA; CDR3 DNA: TGTGCCAGCAGTCGCTATCCGGACTATGGCTACACCTTC; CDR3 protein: CASSRYPDYGYTF
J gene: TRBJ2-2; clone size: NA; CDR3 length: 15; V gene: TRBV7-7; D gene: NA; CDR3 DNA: TGTGCCAGCAAAATGGGAGATACGAACACCGGGGAGCTGTTTTTT; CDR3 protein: CASKMGDTNTGELFF
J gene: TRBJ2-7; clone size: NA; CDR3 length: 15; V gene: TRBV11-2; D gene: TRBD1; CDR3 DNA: TGTGCCAGCAGCTTAGGACAGGGATACTCCTACGAGCAGTACTTC; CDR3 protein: CASSLGQGYSYEQYF
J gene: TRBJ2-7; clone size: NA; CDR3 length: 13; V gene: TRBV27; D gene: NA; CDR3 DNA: TGTGCCAGCAGTAAACTATTCTCCTACGAGCAGTACTTC; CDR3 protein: CASSKLFSYEQYF
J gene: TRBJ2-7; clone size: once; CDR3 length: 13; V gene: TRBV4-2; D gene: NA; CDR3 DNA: TGTGCCAGCAGCCAAGTGCCACCGGGGGAGCAGTACTTC; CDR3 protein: CASSQVPPGEQYF
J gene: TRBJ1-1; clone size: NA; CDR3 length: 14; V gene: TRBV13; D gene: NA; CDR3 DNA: TGTGCCAGCAGCCCCACTATAATGAACACTGAAGCTTTCTTT; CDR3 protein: CASSPTIMNTEAFF
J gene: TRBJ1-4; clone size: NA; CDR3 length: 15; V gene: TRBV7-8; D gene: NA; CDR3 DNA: TGTGCCAGCAGCCCGCCCCGCGGTCTGACTGAAAAACTGTTTTTT; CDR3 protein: CASSPPRGLTEKLFF
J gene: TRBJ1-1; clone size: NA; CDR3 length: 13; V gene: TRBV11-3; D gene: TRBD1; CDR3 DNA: TGTGCCAGTTCAAGGGACAGCGACACTGAAGCTTTCTTT; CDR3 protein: CASSRDSDTEAFF
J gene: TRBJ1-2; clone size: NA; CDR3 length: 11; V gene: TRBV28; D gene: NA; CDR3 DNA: TGTGCTTGGGGGGATCGATATGGCTACACCTTC; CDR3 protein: CAWGDRYGYTF
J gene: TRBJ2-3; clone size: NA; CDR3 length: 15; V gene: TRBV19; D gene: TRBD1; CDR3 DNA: TGTGCCAGTATCCCGGGACAGGGATACACAGATACGCAGTATTTT; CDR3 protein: CASIPGQGYTDTQYF
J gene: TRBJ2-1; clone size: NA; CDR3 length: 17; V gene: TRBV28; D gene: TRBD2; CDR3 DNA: TGTGCCAGCAGTCCCCGCCCCCTAGCGGTGACCTACAATGAGCAGTTCTTC; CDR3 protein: CASSPRPLAVTYNEQFF
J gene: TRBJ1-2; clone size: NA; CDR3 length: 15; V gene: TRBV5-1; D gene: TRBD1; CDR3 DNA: TGCGCCAGCAGCCAGGGGGACGCTAACTATGATGGCTACACCTTC; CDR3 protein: CASSQGDANYDGYTF
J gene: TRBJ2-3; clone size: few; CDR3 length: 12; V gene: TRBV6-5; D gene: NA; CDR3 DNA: TGTGCCAGCGAACTACGCACAGATACGCAGTATTTT; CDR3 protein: CASELRTDTQYF
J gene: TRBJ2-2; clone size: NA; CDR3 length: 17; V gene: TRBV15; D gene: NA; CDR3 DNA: TGTGCCACCAGCCCACGCTCGGAGGGTTTTAGGACCGGGGAGCTGTTTTTT; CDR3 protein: CATSPRSEGFRTGELFF